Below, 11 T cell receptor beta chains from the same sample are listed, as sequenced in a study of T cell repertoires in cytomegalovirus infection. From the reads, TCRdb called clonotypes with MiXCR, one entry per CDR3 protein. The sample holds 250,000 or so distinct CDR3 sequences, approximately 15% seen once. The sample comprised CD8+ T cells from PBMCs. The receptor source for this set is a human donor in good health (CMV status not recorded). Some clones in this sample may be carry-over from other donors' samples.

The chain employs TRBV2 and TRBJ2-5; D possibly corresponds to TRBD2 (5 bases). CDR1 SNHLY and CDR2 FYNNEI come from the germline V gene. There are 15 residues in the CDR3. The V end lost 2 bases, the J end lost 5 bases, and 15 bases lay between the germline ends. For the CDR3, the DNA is TGTGCCAGCAGTGAAACGGCCAGCCGGAGGGAGACCCAGTACTTC. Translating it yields CASSETASRRETQYF. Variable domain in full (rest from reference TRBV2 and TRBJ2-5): EPEVTQTPSHQVTQMGQEVILRCVPISNHLYFYWYRQILGQKVEFLVSFYNNEISEKSEIFDDQFSVERPDGSNFTLKIRSTKLEDSAMYFCASSETASRRETQYFGPGTRLLVL.

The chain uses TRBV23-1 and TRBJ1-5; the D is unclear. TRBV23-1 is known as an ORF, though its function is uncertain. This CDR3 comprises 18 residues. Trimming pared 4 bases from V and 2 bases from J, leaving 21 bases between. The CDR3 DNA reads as TGCGCCAGCAGTCTCAATCTGTCTTTGGTTCGGGGCAATCAGCCCCAGCATTTT. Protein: CASSLNLSLVRGNQPQHF.

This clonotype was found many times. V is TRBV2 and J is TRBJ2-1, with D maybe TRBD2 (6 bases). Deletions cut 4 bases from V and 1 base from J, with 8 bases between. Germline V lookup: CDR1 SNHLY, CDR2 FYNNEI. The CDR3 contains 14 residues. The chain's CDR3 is CASSGLVSYNEQFF. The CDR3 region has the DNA TGTGCCAGCAGTGGACTAGTTTCCTACAATGAGCAGTTCTTC.

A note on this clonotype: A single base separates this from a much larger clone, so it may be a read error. This chain's CDR3 is CASCEFGDPSYEQYF. DNA of the CDR3: TGTGCCAGCTGTGAATTTGGCGATCCTTCCTACGAGCAGTACTTC. The chain links TRBV6-1 to TRBJ2-7; D remains unclear. The CDR3 consists of 15 residues. Germline loops: CDR1 MNHNS, CDR2 SASEGT.

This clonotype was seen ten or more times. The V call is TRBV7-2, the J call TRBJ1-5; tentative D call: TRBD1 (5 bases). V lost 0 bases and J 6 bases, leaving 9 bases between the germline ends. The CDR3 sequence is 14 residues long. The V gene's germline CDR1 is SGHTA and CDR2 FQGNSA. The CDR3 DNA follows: TGTGCCAGCAGCTTAGCGGGGGGTCCTCAGCCCCAGCATTTT. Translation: CASSLAGGPQPQHF.

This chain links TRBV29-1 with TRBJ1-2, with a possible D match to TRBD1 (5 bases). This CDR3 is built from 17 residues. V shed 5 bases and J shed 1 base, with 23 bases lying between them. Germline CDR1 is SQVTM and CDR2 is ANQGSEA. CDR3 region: CSVRVSALAGVNYGYTF. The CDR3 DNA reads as TGCAGCGTTAGAGTCTCTGCACTGGCGGGGGTTAACTATGGCTACACCTTC.

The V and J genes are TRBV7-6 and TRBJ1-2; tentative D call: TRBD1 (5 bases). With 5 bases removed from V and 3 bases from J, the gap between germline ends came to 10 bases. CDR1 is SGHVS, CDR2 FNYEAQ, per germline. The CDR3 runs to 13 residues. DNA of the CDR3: TGTGCCAGCAGCCGGGGCAGGGACTATGGCTACACCTTC. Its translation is CASSRGRDYGYTF.

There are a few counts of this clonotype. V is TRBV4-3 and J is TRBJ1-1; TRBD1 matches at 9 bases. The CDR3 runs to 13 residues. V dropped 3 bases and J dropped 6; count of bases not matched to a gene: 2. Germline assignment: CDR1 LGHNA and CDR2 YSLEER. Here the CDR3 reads CASSHGTGPEAFF. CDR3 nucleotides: TGCGCCAGCAGCCACGGGACAGGGCCTGAAGCTTTCTTT.

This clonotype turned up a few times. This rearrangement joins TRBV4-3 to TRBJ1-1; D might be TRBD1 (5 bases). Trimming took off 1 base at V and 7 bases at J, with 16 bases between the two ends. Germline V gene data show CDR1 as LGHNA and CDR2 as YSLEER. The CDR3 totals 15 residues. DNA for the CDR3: TGCGCCAGCAGCCAAGGGACCAGGGCACGGGGTGAAGCTTTCTTT. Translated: CASSQGTRARGEAFF.

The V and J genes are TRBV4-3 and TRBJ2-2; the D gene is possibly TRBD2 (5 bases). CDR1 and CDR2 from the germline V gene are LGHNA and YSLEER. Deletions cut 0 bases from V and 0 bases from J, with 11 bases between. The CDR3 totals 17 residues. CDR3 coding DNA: TGCGCCAGCAGCCAAGATCACGCGGAGGCGAACACCGGGGAGCTGTTTTTT. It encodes CASSQDHAEANTGELFF.

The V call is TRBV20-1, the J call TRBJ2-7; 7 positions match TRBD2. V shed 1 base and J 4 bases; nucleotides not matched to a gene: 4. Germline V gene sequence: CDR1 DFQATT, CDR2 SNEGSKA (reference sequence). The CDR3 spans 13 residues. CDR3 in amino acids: CSARVPGLYEQYF. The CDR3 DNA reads TGCAGTGCTAGAGTCCCGGGACTATACGAGCAGTACTTC.